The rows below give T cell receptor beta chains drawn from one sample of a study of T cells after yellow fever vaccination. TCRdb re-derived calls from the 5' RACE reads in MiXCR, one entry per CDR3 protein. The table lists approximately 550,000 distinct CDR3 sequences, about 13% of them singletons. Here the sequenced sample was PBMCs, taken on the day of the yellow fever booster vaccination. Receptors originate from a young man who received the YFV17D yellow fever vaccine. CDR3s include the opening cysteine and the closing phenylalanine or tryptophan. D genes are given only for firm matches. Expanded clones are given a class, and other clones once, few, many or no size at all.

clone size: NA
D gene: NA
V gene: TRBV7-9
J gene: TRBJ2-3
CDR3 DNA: TGTGCCAGCAGCCCCCGTGGTAGCAAAAGCACAGATACGCAGTATTTT
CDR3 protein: CASSPRGSKSTDTQYF

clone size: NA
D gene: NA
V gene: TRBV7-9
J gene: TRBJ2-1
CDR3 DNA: TGTGCCAGCAGCTTGGGACAAGAGGCCAATGAGCAGTTCTTC
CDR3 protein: CASSLGQEANEQFF

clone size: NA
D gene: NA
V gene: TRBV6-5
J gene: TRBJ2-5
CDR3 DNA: TGTGCCAGCAGTAACGGACCCAGGGAGACCCAGTACTTC
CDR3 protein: CASSNGPRETQYF

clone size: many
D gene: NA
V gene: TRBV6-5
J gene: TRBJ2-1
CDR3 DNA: TGTGCCAGCAGTTACTCTCGCGTTAATGAGCAGTTCTTC
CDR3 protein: CASSYSRVNEQFF

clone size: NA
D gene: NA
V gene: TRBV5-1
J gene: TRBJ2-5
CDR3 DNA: TGCGCCAGCAGCTTAAAACAGCTACAAGAGACCCAGTACTTC
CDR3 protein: CASSLKQLQETQYF

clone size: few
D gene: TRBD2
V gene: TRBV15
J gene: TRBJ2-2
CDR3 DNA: TGTGCCACCAGCGGGGGGGTCCGAGACACCGGGGAGCTGTTTTTT
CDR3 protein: CATSGGVRDTGELFF

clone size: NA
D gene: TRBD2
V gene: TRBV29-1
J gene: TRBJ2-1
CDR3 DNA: TGCAGCGTTGATCCGGGAGGGAACAATGAGCAGTTCTTC
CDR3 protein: CSVDPGGNNEQFF

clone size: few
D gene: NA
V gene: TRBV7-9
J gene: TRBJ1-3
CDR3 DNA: TGTGCCAGCAGCTCCATCCGGGCCGGCTCTGGAAACACCATATATTTT
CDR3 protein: CASSSIRAGSGNTIYF

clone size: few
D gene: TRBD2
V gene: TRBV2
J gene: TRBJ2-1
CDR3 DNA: TGTGCCAGCACTGGGACTAGCGGGAGAACCAACAATGAGCAGTTCTTC
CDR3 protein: CASTGTSGRTNNEQFF

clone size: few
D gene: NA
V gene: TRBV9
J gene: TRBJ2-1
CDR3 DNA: TGTGCCAGCAGCCCGCCGGGAAATGCCTACAATGAGCAGTTCTTC
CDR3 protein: CASSPPGNAYNEQFF

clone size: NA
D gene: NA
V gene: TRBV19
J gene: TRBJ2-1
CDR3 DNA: TGTGCCAGTAGTATACTAAGCGACTCCTACAATGAGCAGTTCTTC
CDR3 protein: CASSILSDSYNEQFF

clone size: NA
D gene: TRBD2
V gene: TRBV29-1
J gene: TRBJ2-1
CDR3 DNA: TGCAGCGTTGTAGTTGGTGGGAGGGCCACCTACAATGAGCAGTTCTTC
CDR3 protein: CSVVVGGRATYNEQFF

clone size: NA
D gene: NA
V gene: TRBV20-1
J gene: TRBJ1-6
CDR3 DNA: TGCAGTGCTAGAGAAGACTGGAGATATAATTCACCCCTCCACTTT
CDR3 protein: CSAREDWRYNSPLHF

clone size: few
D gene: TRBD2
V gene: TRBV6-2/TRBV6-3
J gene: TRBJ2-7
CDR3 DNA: TGTGCCAGCCGCCTCAGAGGGGCTAGCGGGAGTTACGAGCAGTACTTC
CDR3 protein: CASRLRGASGSYEQYF

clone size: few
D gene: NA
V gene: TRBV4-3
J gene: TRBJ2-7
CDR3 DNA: TGCGCCAGCAGCCAAACAGGCGGGGTCTACGAGCAGTACTTC
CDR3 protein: CASSQTGGVYEQYF

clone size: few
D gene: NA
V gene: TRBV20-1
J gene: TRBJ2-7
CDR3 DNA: TGCAGTGCTAGAGGTGCCGGAGGGGTCTACGAGCAGTACTTC
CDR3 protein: CSARGAGGVYEQYF

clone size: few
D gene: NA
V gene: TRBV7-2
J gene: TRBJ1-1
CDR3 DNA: TGTGCCAGCAGCTTAGACCCAGGGGCCCCCGAAGCTTTCTTT
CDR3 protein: CASSLDPGAPEAFF

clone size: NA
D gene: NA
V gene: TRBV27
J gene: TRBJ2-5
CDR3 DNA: TGTGCCAGCACTGAAGGGGAGACCCAGTACTTC
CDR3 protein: CASTEGETQYF

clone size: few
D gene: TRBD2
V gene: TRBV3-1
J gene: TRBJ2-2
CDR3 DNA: TGTGCCAGCAGGAGCGGGAGGGGTTACACCGGGGAGCTGTTTTTT
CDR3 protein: CASRSGRGYTGELFF

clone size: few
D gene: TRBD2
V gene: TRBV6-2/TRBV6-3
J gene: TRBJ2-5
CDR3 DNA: TGTGCCAGCAGGGAGACTAGCGGGAGACAGACCCAGTACTTC
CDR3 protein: CASRETSGRQTQYF

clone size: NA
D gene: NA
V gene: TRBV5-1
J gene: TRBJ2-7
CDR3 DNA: TGCGCCAGCAGCTTGGATCCTGGGACTGGCACCTACGAGCAGTACTTC
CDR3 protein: CASSLDPGTGTYEQYF

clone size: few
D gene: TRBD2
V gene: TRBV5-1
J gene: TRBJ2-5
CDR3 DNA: TGCGCCAGCAGCGGGGGGACTAGCGGGAGTACCGAGACCCAGTACTTC
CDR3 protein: CASSGGTSGSTETQYF

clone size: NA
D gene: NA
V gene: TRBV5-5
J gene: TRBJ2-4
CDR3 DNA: TGTGCCAGCAGGACTACAGGGATAAAGGGAAACATTCAGTACTTC
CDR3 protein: CASRTTGIKGNIQYF

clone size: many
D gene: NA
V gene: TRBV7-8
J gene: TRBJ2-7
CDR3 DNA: TGTGCCAGCAGCCTCACCCCGCAGGGTTACGAGCAGTACTTC
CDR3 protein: CASSLTPQGYEQYF

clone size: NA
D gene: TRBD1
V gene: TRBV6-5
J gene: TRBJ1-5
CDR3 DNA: TGTGCCAGCAGTTCAAAGCCGGGACAGCAAAGGCCGGGGTATCAGCCCCAGCATTTT
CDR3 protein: CASSSKPGQQRPGYQPQHF

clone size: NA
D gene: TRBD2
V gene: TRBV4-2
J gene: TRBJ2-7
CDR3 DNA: TGTGCCAGCAGCCAAGATCTTGCGAGGACTAGCGGCTACGAGCAGTACTTC
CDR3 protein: CASSQDLARTSGYEQYF

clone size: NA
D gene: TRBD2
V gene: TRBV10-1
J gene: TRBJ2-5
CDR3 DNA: TGCGCCAGCAGTGAGGTCCTAGCGGGAACGGAGACCCAGTACTTC
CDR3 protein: CASSEVLAGTETQYF

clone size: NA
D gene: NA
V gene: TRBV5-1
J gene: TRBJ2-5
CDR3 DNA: TGCGCCAGCCGCGGGGCGGGGATTGAAGGGACCCAGTACTTC
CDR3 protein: CASRGAGIEGTQYF

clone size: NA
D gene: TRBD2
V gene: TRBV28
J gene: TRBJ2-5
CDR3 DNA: TGTGCCAGCAGTCCACCGGGACTAGCGGAAGAGACCCAGTACTTC
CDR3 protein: CASSPPGLAEETQYF

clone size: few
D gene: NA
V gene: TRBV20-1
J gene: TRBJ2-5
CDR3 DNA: TGCAGTGCGAGGGACTCCCAAGAGACCCAGTACTTC
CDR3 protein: CSARDSQETQYF

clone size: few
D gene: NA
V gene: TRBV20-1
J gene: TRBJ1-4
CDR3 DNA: TGCAGTTCAGAAGAAGGGGAAAAACTGTTTTTT
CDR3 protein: CSSEEGEKLFF

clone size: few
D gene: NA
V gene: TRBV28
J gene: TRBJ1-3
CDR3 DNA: TGTGCCAGCAGTTCCCCTCGGGCTGGAAACACCATATATTTT
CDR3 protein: CASSSPRAGNTIYF

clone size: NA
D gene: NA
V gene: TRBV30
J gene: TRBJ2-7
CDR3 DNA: TGTGCCTGGAGTGTCACACGGCCGACAAGGCAGTACTTC
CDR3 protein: CAWSVTRPTRQYF

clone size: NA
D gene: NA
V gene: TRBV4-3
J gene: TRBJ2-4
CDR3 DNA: TGCGCCAGCAGCCAAGGGGGACTAGCCAAAAACATTCAGTACTTC
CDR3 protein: CASSQGGLAKNIQYF

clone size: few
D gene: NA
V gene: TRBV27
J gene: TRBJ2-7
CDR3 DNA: TGTGCCAGCAACCCGTCCCCCTTGAAGGACGAGCAGTACTTC
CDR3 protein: CASNPSPLKDEQYF

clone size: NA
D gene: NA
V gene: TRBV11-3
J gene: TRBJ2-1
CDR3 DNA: TGTGCCAGCAGCTTATTAACAGGATACAATGAGCAGTTCTTC
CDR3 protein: CASSLLTGYNEQFF

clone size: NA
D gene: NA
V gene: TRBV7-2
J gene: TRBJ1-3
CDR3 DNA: TGTGCCAGCAGTCGTGAGGGTGGACCTGGAAACACCATATATTTT
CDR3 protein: CASSREGGPGNTIYF

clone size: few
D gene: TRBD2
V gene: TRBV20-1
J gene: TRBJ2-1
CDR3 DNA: TGCAGTGTTCAACTAGCGAACACCTACAATGAGCAGTTCTTC
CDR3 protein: CSVQLANTYNEQFF

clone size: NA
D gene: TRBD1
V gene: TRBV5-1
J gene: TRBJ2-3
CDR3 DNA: TGCGCCAGCAGCTACGGACAGGGATCAGATACGCAGTATTTT
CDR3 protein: CASSYGQGSDTQYF

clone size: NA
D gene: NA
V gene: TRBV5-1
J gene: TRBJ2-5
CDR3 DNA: TGCGCCAGCAGCGCGGGCCCGCAGGGAGTCCAAGAGACCCAGTACTTC
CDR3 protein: CASSAGPQGVQETQYF

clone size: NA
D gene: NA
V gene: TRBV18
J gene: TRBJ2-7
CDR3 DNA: TGTGCCAGCTCATTTAATTTCGGGGAGCAGTACTTC
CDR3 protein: CASSFNFGEQYF

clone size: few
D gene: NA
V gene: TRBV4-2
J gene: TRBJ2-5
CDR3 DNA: TGTGCCAGCAGCCAAGTCGGTGGAGGGGAGACCCAGTACTTC
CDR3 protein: CASSQVGGGETQYF